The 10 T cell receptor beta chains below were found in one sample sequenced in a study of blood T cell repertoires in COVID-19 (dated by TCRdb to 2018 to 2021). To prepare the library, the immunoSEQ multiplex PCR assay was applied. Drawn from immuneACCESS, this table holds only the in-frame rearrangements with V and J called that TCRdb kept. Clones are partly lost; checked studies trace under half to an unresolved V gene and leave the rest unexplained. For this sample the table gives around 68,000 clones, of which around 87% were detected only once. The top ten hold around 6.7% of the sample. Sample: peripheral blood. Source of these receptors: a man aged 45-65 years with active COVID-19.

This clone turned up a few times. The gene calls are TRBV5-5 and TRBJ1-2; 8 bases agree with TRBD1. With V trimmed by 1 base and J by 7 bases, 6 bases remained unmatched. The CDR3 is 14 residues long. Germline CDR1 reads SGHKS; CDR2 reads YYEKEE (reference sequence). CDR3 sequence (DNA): TGTGCCAGCAGCTTGATAGGACAGGGTTCTGGCTACACCTTC. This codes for CASSLIGQGSGYTF.

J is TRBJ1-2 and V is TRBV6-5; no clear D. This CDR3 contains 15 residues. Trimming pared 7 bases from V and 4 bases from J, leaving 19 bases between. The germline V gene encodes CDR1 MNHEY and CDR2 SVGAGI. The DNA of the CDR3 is TGTGCCAGCATCTCCGCCTCACAACCGGGCTATGGCTACACCTTC. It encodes CASISASQPGYGYTF.

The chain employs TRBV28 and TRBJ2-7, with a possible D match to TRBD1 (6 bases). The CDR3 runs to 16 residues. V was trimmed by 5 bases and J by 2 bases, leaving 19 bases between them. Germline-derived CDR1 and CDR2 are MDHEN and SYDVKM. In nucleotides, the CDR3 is TGTGCCAGCAGTCCTCAACAGGGTGAGGCTACCTACGAGCAGTACTTC. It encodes CASSPQQGEATYEQYF.

DNA of the CDR3: TGTGCCAGTGAAGACTCGGGACAGGGGGTTTACGAGCAGTACTTC. The encoded protein is CASEDSGQGVYEQYF. This chain connects TRBV19 to TRBJ2-7; TRBD1 agrees at 11 bases. CDR3 length equals 15 residues. The V segment lost 8 bases and the J segment 4 bases; nucleotides outside the gene matches: 10. The germline V gene encodes CDR1 LNHDA and CDR2 SQIVND (reference sequence).

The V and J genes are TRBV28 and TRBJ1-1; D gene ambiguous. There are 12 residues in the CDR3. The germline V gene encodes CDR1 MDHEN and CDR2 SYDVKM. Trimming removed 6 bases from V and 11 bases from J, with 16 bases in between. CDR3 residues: CASSLRVPGAFF. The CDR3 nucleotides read TGTGCCAGCAGCCTACGGGTCCCCGGGGCTTTCTTT. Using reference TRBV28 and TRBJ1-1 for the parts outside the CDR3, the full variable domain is DVKVTQSSRYLVKRTGEKVFLECVQDMDHENMFWYRQDPGLGLRLIYFSYDVKMKEKGDIPEGYSVSREKKERFSLILESASTNQTSMYLCASSLRVPGAFFGQGTRLTVV.

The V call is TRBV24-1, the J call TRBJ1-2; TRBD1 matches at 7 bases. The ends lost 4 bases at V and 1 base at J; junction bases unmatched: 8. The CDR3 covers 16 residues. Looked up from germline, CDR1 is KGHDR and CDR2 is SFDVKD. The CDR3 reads CATSDSGQPDNYGYTF. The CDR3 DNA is TGTGCCACCAGTGACTCGGGACAGCCTGATAACTATGGCTACACCTTC.

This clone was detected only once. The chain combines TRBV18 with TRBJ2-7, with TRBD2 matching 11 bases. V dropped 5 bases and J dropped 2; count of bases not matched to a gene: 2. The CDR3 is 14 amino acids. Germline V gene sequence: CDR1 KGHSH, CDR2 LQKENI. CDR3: CASSETSGAYEQYF. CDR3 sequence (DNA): TGTGCCAGCTCAGAGACTAGCGGGGCCTACGAGCAGTACTTC. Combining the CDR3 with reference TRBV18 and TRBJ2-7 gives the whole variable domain NAGVMQNPRHLVRRRGQEARLRCSPMKGHSHVYWYRQLPEEGLKFMVYLQKENIIDESGMPKERFSAEFPKEGPSILRIQQVVRGDSAAYFCASSETSGAYEQYFGPGTRLTVT.

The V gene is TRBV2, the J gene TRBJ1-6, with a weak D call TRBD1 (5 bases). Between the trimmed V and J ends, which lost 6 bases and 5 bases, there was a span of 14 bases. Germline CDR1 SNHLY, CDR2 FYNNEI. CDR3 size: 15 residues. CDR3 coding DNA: TGTGCCAGCAGCCTTTCTGGGGGGAATAATTCACCCCTCCACTTT. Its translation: CASSLSGGNNSPLHF.

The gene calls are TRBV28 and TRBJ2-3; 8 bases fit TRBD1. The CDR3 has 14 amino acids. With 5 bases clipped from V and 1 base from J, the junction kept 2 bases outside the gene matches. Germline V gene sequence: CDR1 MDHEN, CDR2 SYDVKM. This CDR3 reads CASSQGARTDTQYF. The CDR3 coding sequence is TGTGCCAGCAGTCAGGGGGCCCGCACAGATACGCAGTATTTT.

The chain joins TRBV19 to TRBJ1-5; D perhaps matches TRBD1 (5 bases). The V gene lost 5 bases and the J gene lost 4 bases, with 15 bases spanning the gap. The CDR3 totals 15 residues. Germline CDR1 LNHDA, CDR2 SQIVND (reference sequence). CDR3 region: CASSSAGHLNQPQHF. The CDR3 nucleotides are TGTGCCAGTAGTTCTGCTGGACACTTAAATCAGCCCCAGCATTTT.